This entry lists 15 T cell receptor beta chains sequenced from one sample in a study of glioma-infiltrating T cells. The iRepertoire nested amplicon-rescue multiplex PCR amplified TCR alpha and beta CDR3s from RNA. MiXCR, applied by TCRdb to the multiplex PCR reads, yields one record per CDR3 protein. The sample includes some 5,800 distinct CDR3 sequences, about 28% of them seen just once. The specimen was glioma tissue, nonneoplastic brain tissue, or PBMCs (not recorded which). Every receptor here comes from a human donor with low-grade glioma or glioblastoma, undergoing nonglioma brain surgery, or in good health (not recorded which).

This clonotype was seen ten or more times. The chain couples TRBV9 to TRBJ2-1; D is undetermined. With 3 bases removed from V and 5 bases from J, the gap between germline ends came to 12 bases. Germline values: CDR1 SGDLS, CDR2 YYNGEE. The CDR3 consists of 14 residues. The CDR3 here is CASSASQYNNEQFF. In DNA, the CDR3 is TGTGCCAGCAGCGCGTCCCAGTATAACAATGAGCAGTTCTTC.

This clonotype is deemed medium-sized (0.01 to 0.1%). The chain uses TRBV11-2 and TRBJ2-1; D gene unclear. The CDR3 is 11 residues long. Germline-derived CDR1 and CDR2 are SGHAT and FQNNGV. V was shortened by 5 bases and J by 4 bases, with 3 bases between the two germline ends. The chain's CDR3 is CASSHYNEQFF. In DNA form, the CDR3 reads TGTGCCAGCAGCCATTACAATGAGCAGTTCTTC.

The gene calls are TRBV6-1 and TRBJ2-1, with D perhaps TRBD1 (6 bases). V was pared by 9 bases and J by 5 bases, with 8 bases between. The CDR3 runs 11 residues. Germline CDR1 MNHNS, CDR2 SASEGT. CDR3 nucleotides: TGTGCCAGGAGACAGGACAATGAGCAGTTCTTC. Translation: CARRQDNEQFF.

About this clonotype itself: The CDR3 ends on some other residue instead of the conserved phenylalanine or tryptophan, so this is likely a read error. This sequence joins TRBV7-2 and TRBJ2-4, with a tentative D call TRBD2 (5 bases). Germline loops: CDR1 SGHTA, CDR2 FQGNSA. The CDR3 runs to 12 residues. CDR3 sequence (DNA): TGTGCCAGCAGATTAGAAGGAGGAATTCAGTACGGC. This gives the protein CASRLEGGIQYG.

This clonotype ranks as medium-sized. The J gene is TRBJ1-5, the V gene TRBV10-3; D remains ambiguous. This CDR3 has 14 amino acids. Looked up from germline, CDR1 is ENHRY and CDR2 is SYGVKD. Trimming pared 10 bases from V and 3 bases from J, leaving 16 bases between. This CDR3 is CATQMGRLNQPQHF. CDR3 sequence (DNA): TGTGCCACCCAGATGGGCAGACTCAATCAGCCCCAGCATTTT.

A word on this clonotype: The junction departs from germline at one end; a sequencing error may be responsible. The chain couples TRBV12-3 or TRBV12-4 to TRBJ2-7; the D is unclear. The length of the CDR3 is 14 residues. CDR3 in amino acids: CARRSKSSSYEKYF. As DNA, the CDR3 is TGTGCCAGAAGGTCGAAGTCAAGCTCCTACGAGAAGTACTTC.

The V and J genes are TRBV19 and TRBJ2-1; 10 bases are a match to TRBD2. The CDR3 contains 14 residues. The V gene's germline CDR1 is LNHDA and CDR2 SQIVND (reference sequence). CDR3 sequence reads: CVSRFTSGNNEQFF. CDR3 DNA: TGTGTTAGTAGGTTTACTAGCGGGAACAATGAGCAGTTCTTC. Looking up the rest from reference TRBV19 and TRBJ2-1 gives the full variable domain: DGGITQSPKYLFRKEGQNVTLSCEQNLNHDAMYWYRQDPGQGLRLIYYSQIVNDFQKGDIAEGYSVSREKKESFPLTVTSAQKNPTAFYLCVSRFTSGNNEQFFGPGTRLTVL.

Of note for this clonotype: The junction shows a germline mismatch at one end, possibly a read error. This chain uses TRBV6-2 or TRBV6-3 with TRBJ1-1, with D maybe TRBD1 (5 bases). CDR3 length equals 11 residues. Germline V gene lookup returns CDR1 MNHEY and CDR2 SVGEGT. CDR3 bases: TGTGCCAGCAGGGGGGAAACTGAAGCTTGCTTT. Translation gives CASRGETEACF.

This clonotype ranks as medium-sized. The rearrangement links TRBV28 to TRBJ2-5; 7 nucleotides align to TRBD1. The CDR3 extends over 13 amino acids. The ends lost 6 bases at V and 5 bases at J; junction bases unmatched: 6. Germline CDR1 and CDR2: MDHEN and SYDVKM. CDR3 coding DNA: TGTGCCAGCAGAAGACAGGGTTCCGAGACCCAGTACTTC. Its translation: CASRRQGSETQYF.

This chain joins TRBV7-9 and TRBJ2-1; 8 bases match TRBD2. Trimming took 3 bases from V and 4 from J; bases not matched to a gene: 8. The CDR3 runs to 16 residues. The germline V gene has CDR1 SEHNR and CDR2 FQNEAQ (reference sequence). The DNA of the CDR3 is TGTGCCAGCAGCTTCCAGAGCGGGAGAGGTTACAATGAGCAGTTCTTC. Translation: CASSFQSGRGYNEQFF.

This clonotype is deemed medium-sized. This chain joins TRBV6-1 and TRBJ2-5; 8 nucleotides match TRBD1. The CDR3 covers 13 residues. J lost 5 bases, V lost 6 bases, and 5 bases had no gene match. Germline V gene sequence: CDR1 MNHNS, CDR2 SASEGT. CDR3 loop: CASSRDRLETQYF. The CDR3 region has the DNA TGTGCCAGCAGCCGGGACAGGCTCGAGACCCAGTACTTC.

A few counts support this clonotype. This CDR3 reads CAWTLPDSYEQYV. Written as DNA, the CDR3 is TGTGCCTGGACCCTACCTGACTCCTACGAGCAGTACGTC. The chain has TRBV30 and TRBJ2-7; D gene ambiguous. CDR1 and CDR2 from the germline V gene are GTSNPN and SVGIG (reference sequence). V lost 4 bases and J 0 bases, leaving 10 bases between the germline ends. This CDR3 comprises 13 residues.

As concerns this clonotype: The junction differs from germline at one of its ends, possibly a read error. The chain recombines TRBV6-2 or TRBV6-3 with TRBJ2-5; D is perhaps TRBD2 (6 bases). The germline V gene has CDR1 MNHEY and CDR2 SVGEGT. The CDR3 has 14 residues. CDR3 coding DNA: TGTGCCAGCAGAAAGGGGACTGAGAAAGAGACCCACTACTTC. Protein sequence: CASRKGTEKETHYF.

The table lists this clonotype with many counts. V and J are TRBV12-3 or TRBV12-4 and TRBJ1-3; D is possibly TRBD1 (6 bases). Trimming pared 2 bases from V and 0 bases from J, leaving 17 bases between. CDR3 length: 18 residues. The CDR3: CASSLNYLGQHSGNTIYF. CDR3 nucleotide sequence: TGTGCCAGCAGTTTAAATTACCTTGGACAGCACTCTGGAAACACCATATATTTT.

The chain is built from TRBV28 and TRBJ2-3, with no clear D. V was trimmed by 9 bases and J by 3 bases, leaving 4 bases between them. This CDR3 comprises 10 residues. The germline gives CDR1 MDHEN, CDR2 SYDVKM. CDR3 sequence (DNA): TGTGCCAGTTTTACAGATACGCAGTATTTT. Translation gives CASFTDTQYF.